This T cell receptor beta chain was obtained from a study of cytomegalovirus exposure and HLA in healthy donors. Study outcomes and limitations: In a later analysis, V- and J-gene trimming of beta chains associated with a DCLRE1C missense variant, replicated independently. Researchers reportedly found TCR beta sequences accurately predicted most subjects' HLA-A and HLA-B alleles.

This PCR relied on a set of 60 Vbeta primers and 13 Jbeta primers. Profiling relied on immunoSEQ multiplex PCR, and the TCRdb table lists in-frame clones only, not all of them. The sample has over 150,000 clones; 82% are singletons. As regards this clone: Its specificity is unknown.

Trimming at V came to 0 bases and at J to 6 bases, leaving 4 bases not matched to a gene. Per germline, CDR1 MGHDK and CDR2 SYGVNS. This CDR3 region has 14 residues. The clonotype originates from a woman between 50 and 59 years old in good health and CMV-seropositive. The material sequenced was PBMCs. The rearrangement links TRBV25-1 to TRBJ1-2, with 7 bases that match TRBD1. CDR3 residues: CASSEYKQGNGYTF. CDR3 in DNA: TGTGCCAGCAGTGAATATAAACAGGGGAATGGCTACACCTTC.